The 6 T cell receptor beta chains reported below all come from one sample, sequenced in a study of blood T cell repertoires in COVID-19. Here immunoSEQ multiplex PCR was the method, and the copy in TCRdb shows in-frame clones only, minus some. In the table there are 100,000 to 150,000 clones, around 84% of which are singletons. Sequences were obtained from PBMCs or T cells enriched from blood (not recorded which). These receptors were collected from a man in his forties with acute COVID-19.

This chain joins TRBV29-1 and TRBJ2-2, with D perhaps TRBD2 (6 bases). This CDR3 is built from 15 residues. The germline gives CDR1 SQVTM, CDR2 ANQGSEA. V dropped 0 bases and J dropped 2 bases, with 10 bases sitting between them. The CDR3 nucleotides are TGCAGCGTTGAAGATAGCGGACAAAACACCGGGGAGCTGTTTTTT. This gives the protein CSVEDSGQNTGELFF.

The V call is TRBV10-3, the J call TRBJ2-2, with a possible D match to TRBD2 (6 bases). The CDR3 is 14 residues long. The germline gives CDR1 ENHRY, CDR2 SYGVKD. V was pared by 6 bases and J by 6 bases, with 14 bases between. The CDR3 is CAISGTSSPGELFF. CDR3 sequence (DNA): TGTGCCATCAGCGGAACTAGCTCTCCCGGGGAGCTGTTTTTT.

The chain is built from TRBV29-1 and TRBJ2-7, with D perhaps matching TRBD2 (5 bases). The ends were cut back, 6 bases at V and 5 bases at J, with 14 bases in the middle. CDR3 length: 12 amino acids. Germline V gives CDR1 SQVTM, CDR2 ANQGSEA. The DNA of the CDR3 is TGCAGCGTCGACGGGAACGGCAACGAGCAGTACTTC. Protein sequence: CSVDGNGNEQYF.

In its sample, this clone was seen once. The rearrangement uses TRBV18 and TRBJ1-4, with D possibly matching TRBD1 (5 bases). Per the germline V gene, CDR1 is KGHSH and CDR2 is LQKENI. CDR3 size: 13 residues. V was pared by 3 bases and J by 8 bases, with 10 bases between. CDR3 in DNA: TGTGCCAGCTCACCGGCGGACATGGAAAAACTGTTTTTT. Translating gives CASSPADMEKLFF.

The CDR3 coding sequence is TGTGCCAGCAGCGTAGAAGCAGGGGAGCTTAGTGGCTACACCTTC. Translated: CASSVEAGELSGYTF. The chain joins TRBV9 to TRBJ1-2; a possible D gene is TRBD1 (6 bases). V gave up 0 bases and J gave up 7 bases, with 16 bases separating them. The CDR3 spans 15 residues. From germline, CDR1 is SGDLS and CDR2 YYNGEE.

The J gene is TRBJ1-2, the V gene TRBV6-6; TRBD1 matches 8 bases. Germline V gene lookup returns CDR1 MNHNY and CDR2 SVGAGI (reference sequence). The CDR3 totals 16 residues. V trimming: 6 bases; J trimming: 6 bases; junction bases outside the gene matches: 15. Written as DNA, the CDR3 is TGTGCCAGCAGGGAACTGGGAGCAGGGGGCAAACATGGCTACACCTTC. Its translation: CASRELGAGGKHGYTF.